This T cell receptor beta chain was retrieved from a study of OX40 agonist ivuxolimab in advanced cancers. Study details: Dose-escalation patients had hepatocellular carcinoma, melanoma, renal cell or head and neck cancer. Study-level points and caveats: The study found that CD8+ T cells averaged more expanded clones than CD4+. Some nonresponders likewise displayed low normalized T-cell clonal expansion.

The table came from immunoSEQ multiplex PCR; TCRdb's copy has only in-frame clones and leaves some out. The table has around 50,000 clones, 84% seen once. Notes on this clone: Antigen: not known.

This TCR derives from an adult with an advanced solid tumor such as melanoma, head and neck, liver or kidney cancer. The sequences come from CD4+ or CD8+ T cells sorted from blood, collected in a trial of the OX40 agonist ivuxolimab.

The chain's CDR3 is CAWRRYSGTEAFF. DNA of the CDR3: TGTGCCTGGAGACGATACAGCGGGACTGAAGCTTTCTTT. This sequence joins TRBV30 and TRBJ1-1; D unresolved. V was cut by 3 bases and J by 5 bases, with 13 bases left in between. CDR1 is GTSNPN and CDR2 is SVGIG in the germline V gene (reference sequence). This CDR3 comprises 13 residues.